This T cell receptor beta chain is drawn from a study of cytomegalovirus exposure and HLA in healthy donors (dated by TCRdb to about 2017). Looking at the study overall: According to an earlier analysis of a few hundred of the donors, about 180 million T cells yielded 117 million unique TCR beta sequences and approximately 300 Gb of sequence data. To decide whether each TCR beta V gene segment behaved as functional or pseudogenic, an earlier analysis of approximately 620 of the donors relied on high-throughput TCR beta sequencing. The later analysis used no new phenotypic data to find candidate immune exposures, relying instead on TCR beta sequences and their occurrence across donors. In addition to the first cohort of approximately 650 subjects, a separate validation cohort of 100 to 150 different subjects was used. Donor age, sex, ethnicity and CMV serostatus were compiled together with the repertoire data. In a later analysis, previously published TCR beta repertoires from hundreds of donors were re-analyzed and high-resolution HLA genotyping was added so that TCR occurrence patterns could be studied. Because of strong linkage in the cohort, roughly five DR-DQ haplotypes were treated as single units for association and clustering. Typing coverage differed by locus: A, B, C, DRB1 and DQB1 were typed in roughly 620-630 donors, DQA1 in about 560, DPA1 in 600 to 610, and DPB1 in just under 490. Approximately 310 gigabases of sequencing data and some 85 million unique TCR sequences were included in an early release covering over 600 HLA-typed donors. On average, roughly 250,000 unique TCR beta nucleotide sequences were sequenced per donor among a few hundred genotyped donors of the cohort, with roughly 20% of those sequences being non-productive. Class I and class II HLA loci were covered by the typing at four-digit resolution. All discovery cohort repertoires had been generated using a single sequencing platform. The aim of the study was to test whether cataloging public T cell receptors could identify signatures of past pathogen exposure. A later genetic analysis took genome-wide SNP genotypes for about 60% of the roughly 670 donors and used that subset as a discovery cohort. Of the 300 to 500 genotyped donors, 80% to 90% were placed in the genetic ancestry cluster associated with self-reported Caucasian donors. To predict cytomegalovirus infection status, the study combined high-throughput TCR immunosequencing, statistical association of individual TCRs with disease status, and machine learning. The study used immunosequencing to profile the T cell repertoires of approximately 640 subjects and linked those repertoires to cytomegalovirus serostatus.

To prepare the library, the immunoSEQ multiplex PCR assay was applied. A mixture of 60 forward primers for TCR Vbeta segments and 13 reverse primers for TCR Jbeta segments was used in the multiplex PCR. The CDR3 region of rearranged TCR beta genes was amplified from genomic DNA by a multiplex PCR assay. Amplified TCR beta libraries were sequenced as 87-base-pair reads on the Illumina HiSeq System. From the authors' description of their analysis: A later analysis counted about 82 million unique TCR beta chains across the 640 or so repertoires, and 10 million to 12 million of these chains were shared by at least two donors. To remove PCR and sequencing errors, raw reads were error-corrected and collapsed into unique sequences using a nearest-neighbor algorithm that merged closely related sequences. V, D and J gene segments were assigned by aligning CDR3 sequences to IMGT reference sequences. Each retained sequence needed at least a six-nucleotide match to both a V gene segment and a J gene segment. Rearrangements were called productive when the CDR3 lacked stop codons and stayed in frame with V and J; all others were non-productive. CDR3 was defined according to IMGT convention as the region running from the second conserved V-encoded cysteine to the conserved J-encoded phenylalanine. The earlier analysis of 587 of the donors excluded any sequence lacking an unambiguous match to a single V gene segment. In an earlier analysis of approximately 590 of the donors, a V segment was called functional when productive rearrangements were above 56.7%, and segregating when the standard deviation between donors exceeded 5%. A statistical classification framework was built to diagnose cytomegalovirus status from the catalog of TCR beta chain sequences. In a later analysis, V and J genes were assigned by comparing TCR nucleotide sequences against IMGT/GENE-DB human TR gene sequences. A later analysis assigned CDR3 sequences and most-parsimonious VDJ recombination scenarios with the TCRdist pipeline. In a later analysis, every TCR beta chain was defined by the combination of its CDR3 amino acid sequence and its V-gene family, and reads without a unique V-gene family were dropped. In a later analysis, a few hundred highly shared, low-generation-probability nucleotide sequences were removed to address suspected cross-contamination and a sequencing artifact. For each public chain, a later analysis derived a clonal expansion index from normalized ranks of inferred template counts within each repertoire. A later analysis computed generation probabilities with a VDJ recombination model fitted to out-of-frame rearrangements, and checked the results against IGoR. In a later analysis, TCR-TCR, TCR-HLA and TCR-CMV co-occurrence was scored with hypergeometric tests, and a repertoire-size bias correction was applied to TCR pairs. A later analysis estimated false discovery rates by permuting HLA or CMV assignments 20 times. A later analysis grouped co-occurring TCRs with DBSCAN, adding TCRdist sequence similarity when clustering within HLA-allele-positive subsets. Repertoires with fewer than 30,000 or more than 120,000 public chains were left out of co-occurrence clustering, as were a handful of repertoires with anomalous nucleotide sharing. The table was pulled from immuneACCESS by TCRdb, which kept in-frame rearrangements only. Such tables lose some clones; where checked, under half of the loss comes from unresolved V genes, and the rest has no known cause. Clone size and V and J calls were adopted from that table, with D and trimming inferred from the DNA. The table of this sample itemizes tens of thousands of clones. The ten largest clones capture 1.3% to 1.5% of the sample.

The cohort comprised under 700 healthy bone marrow donors. At the time of sampling, all cohort members were nominally healthy, though unrecorded immune exposures were likely present. The donor was CMV seronegative and belonged to the group of 350 to 400 seronegative cohort members. Each donor provided a peripheral blood sample, and peripheral blood mononuclear cells were used for TCR beta sequencing. Genomic DNA was extracted from the blood cell samples with the Qiagen DNeasy Blood Extraction Kit. V sheds 5 bases and J sheds 0 bases, leaving 13 bases between their ends. From cysteine to phenylalanine, the CDR3 is 15 amino acids long. The only DNA kept is the CDR3, 45 bases in frame from the first base. CDR1 and CDR2 (LNHDA, SQIVND) derive from the germline V gene (reference sequence). Study-wide conclusions, independent of this receptor: When HLA alleles, especially DR and DQ, strongly co-occurred, TCR associations were difficult to assign to individual alleles. A cluster of highly shared sequence variants was judged likely to be a technical artifact of the sequencing pipeline. Correlated functional status among segregating V segments might reflect linkage disequilibrium, but an unknown experimental factor could not be ruled out. Because HLA typing was unavailable for some donors at each locus, only the typed subset was used in association tests. For the cohort, immune exposure information was limited to CMV serostatus. A later analysis reported that several top co-occurrence clusters appeared linked to parvovirus B19, influenza, CMV and Epstein-Barr virus. Most TCR sequences were observed very rarely across donors, whereas some public TCRs were present in many individuals. The earlier analysis of 587 of the donors excluded 15 to 20 rarely observed V segments, including chromosome 9 orphons, because counts were too low. In a later genetic analysis, fewer N-insertions in productive TCRs were reported among donors in an Asian-associated ancestry cluster than the approximately 670-donor mean. Sequencing depth was assumed to be roughly uniform across donors in the presence/absence analyses, though that assumption may not hold. In a later analysis, some 17,000 TCR beta sequences were associated with specific HLA alleles at a false discovery rate of 0.05. In both the original and validation cohorts, the classifier was reported to diagnose cytomegalovirus status with high specificity and sensitivity. A further reported finding was that TCR beta sequences accurately predicted the HLA-A and HLA-B alleles for most subjects in the first cohort. In a later genetic analysis, a missense DCLRE1C variant was associated with V-gene and J-gene trimming of TCR beta chains, and the association was replicated in an independent cohort. In a later analysis, HLA-associated TCR beta chains were found to be more clonally expanded and to have lower generation probabilities than equally common non-associated chains. This cohort had only TCR beta chains sequenced, and the lack of alpha or paired-chain data limited which features could be detected. Because the 87-base-pair reads could not distinguish some IMGT-functional V segments, including TRBV6-2 and TRBV6-3, those segments were excluded. In vitro tests confirmed that three of the cytomegalovirus-associated TCR beta chains recognize cytomegalovirus antigens. Most CMV-associated TCR beta chains appeared to be HLA-restricted in a later analysis, and the HLA associations seemed to be driven largely by CMV exposure. An earlier analysis of several hundred of the donors showed that most TCR beta V segments appeared in productive rearrangements either about 87% or about 30% of the time, which broadly matched IMGT annotations. A total of roughly 160 TCR beta chains were listed by the study as associated with cytomegalovirus. In a later analysis, the rate of TCR association differed among HLA loci, with DRB1 alleles having the most associated TCRs and HLA-C alleles having the fewest. It was suggested by the authors that the approach could potentially be generalized to other disease states and immunological phenotypes.

As concerns this clone: The specificity of this receptor is unknown.

Sequencing used PBMCs. The rearranged chain carries TRBV19 and TRBJ1-2, with no confidently assigned D gene. This receptor was taken from a woman between 55 and 75 years old in good health and CMV-seronegative. The sequence in DNA is TGTGCCAGTAGTGAGGCCGGCCGACCTAACTATGGCTACACCTTC. This translates into CASSEAGRPNYGYTF. Outside the CDR3, residues come from the reference TRBV19 and TRBJ1-2 proteins, so the full variable domain is: DGGITQSPKYLFRKEGQNVTLSCEQNLNHDAMYWYRQDPGQGLRLIYYSQIVNDFQKGDIAEGYSVSREKKESFPLTVTSAQKNPTAFYLCASSEAGRPNYGYTFGSGTRLTVV.